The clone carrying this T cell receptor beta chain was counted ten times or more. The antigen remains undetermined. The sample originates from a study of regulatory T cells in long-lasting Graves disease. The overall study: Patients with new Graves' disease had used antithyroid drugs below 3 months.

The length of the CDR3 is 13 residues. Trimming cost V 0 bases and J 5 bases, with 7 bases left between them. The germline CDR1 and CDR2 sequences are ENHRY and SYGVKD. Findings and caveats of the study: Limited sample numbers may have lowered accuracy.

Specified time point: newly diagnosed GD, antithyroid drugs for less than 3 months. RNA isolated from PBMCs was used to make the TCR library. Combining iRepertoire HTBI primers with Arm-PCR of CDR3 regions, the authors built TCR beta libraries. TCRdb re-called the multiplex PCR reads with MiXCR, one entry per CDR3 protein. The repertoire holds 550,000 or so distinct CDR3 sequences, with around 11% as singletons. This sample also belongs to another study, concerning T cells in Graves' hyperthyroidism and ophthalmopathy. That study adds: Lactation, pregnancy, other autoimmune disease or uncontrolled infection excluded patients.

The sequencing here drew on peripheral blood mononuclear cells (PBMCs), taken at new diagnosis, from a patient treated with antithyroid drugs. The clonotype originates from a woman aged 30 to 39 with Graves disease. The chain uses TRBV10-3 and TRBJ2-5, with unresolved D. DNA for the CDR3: TGTGCCATCAGTGAGTCCACGGTGGAGACCCAGTACTTC. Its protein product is CAISESTVETQYF.